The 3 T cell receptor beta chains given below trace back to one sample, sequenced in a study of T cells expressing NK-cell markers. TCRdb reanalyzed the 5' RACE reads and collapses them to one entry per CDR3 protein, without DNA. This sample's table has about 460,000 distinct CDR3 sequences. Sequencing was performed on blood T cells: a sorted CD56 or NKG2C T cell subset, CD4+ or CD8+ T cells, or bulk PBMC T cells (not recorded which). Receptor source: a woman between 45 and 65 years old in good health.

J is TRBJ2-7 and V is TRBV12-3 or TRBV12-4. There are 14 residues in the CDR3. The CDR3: CASSFETTTWEQYF.

The CDR3 region is CASSQIGNSPLHF. This rearrangement joins TRBV14 to TRBJ1-6. The CDR3 sequence is 13 residues long. The germline gives CDR1 SGHDN, CDR2 FVKESK.

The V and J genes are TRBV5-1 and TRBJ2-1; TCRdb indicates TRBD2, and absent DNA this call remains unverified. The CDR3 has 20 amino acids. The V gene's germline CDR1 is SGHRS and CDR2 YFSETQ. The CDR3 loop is CASSPTLGPGTSGRRNEQFF. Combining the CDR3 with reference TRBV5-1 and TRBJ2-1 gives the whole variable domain KAGVTQTPRYLIKTRGQQVTLSCSPISGHRSVSWYQQTPGQGLQFLFEYFSETQRNKGNFPGRFSGRQFSNSRSEMNVSTLELGDSALYLCASSPTLGPGTSGRRNEQFFGPGTRLTVL.